This entry features one T cell receptor beta chain sequence. The antigen remains unidentified. For a library built for alpha chains, this beta chain is a stray read; little rests on its size. This entry is derived from a study of spatial heterogeneity in lung cancer. Time point noted: sample taken at primary tumor resection. The authors sequenced whole RNA from tumor, nontumor lung or frozen PBMC without sorting. Each CDR3 protein gets one entry after TCRdb re-called the 5' RACE reads with MiXCR. The sample yields roughly 15,000 distinct CDR3 sequences, around 5% seen once. V was shortened by 1 base and J by 5 bases, with 6 bases between the two germline ends. There are 14 residues in the CDR3. Germline V gene lookup returns CDR1 SGHTA and CDR2 FQGTGA. Study results and caveats: In tumors, expanded intratumoral alpha and beta TCR counts tracked mutation counts.

The sequences come from lung tumor tissue, collected at surgery. The gene calls are TRBV7-3 and TRBJ1-6; no reliable D call. The sequence derives from a female donor with early-stage non-small cell lung cancer. The CDR3 nucleotides are TGTGCCAGCAGCTTAAATCAAGATAATTCACCCCTCCACTTT. Its protein is CASSLNQDNSPLHF.